This T cell receptor beta chain was identified in a study of shared clonotypes between healthy human individuals. Cells designated naive CD8 were CD45RO-negative and were positively selected for CCR7, with terminally differentiated effector memory CD45RA+ cells excluded. The data were produced by immunoSEQ multiplex PCR, yet TCRdb's version contains in-frame clones alone and is incomplete. The table lists about 800,000 clones, roughly 96% of them singletons. Trimming cost V 4 bases and J 0 bases, with 15 bases left between them. The CDR3 runs to 16 residues. CDR1 and CDR2 from the germline V gene are MGHRA and YSYEKL.

The sample consisted of naive CD8+ T cells sorted from blood. The sequence derives from a young man in good health. The V gene is TRBV4-1, the J gene TRBJ1-1, with D possibly matching TRBD1 (5 bases). CDR3: CASSLPVGGLNTEAFF. The CDR3 DNA reads as TGCGCCAGCAGCCTTCCCGTTGGGGGTTTGAACACTGAAGCTTTCTTT.